The 16 T cell receptor beta chains listed next were all sequenced from one sample in a study of T cell responses to AZD1222 COVID-19 vaccine. Method: immunoSEQ multiplex PCR; TCRdb's copy keeps in-frame clones and lacks some. The sample yields 94,000 or so clones, about 89% seen once. The specimen comprised peripheral blood, sampled on day 0 of AZD1222 vaccination. The receptors come from an adult in good health.

The chain combines TRBV1 with TRBJ1-5. TRBV1 is listed as a pseudogene. The CDR3 is made up of 16 amino acids. For the CDR3, the DNA is TGCACCAGCAGCCAAGGAATCGGGGGAGGCAATCAGCCCCAGCATTTT. As protein: CTSSQGIGGGNQPQHF.

This sequence joins TRBV5-6 and TRBJ2-2; 7 nucleotides agree with TRBD1. Germline CDR1 and CDR2: SGHDT and YYEEEE. J gave up 4 bases and V 2 bases, and 5 bases lay outside the gene matches. The CDR3 has 15 amino acids. CDR3 sequence reads: CASSLPGQTTGELFF. CDR3 coding DNA: TGTGCCAGCAGCTTACCGGGACAGACCACCGGGGAGCTGTTTTTT. Full variable domain (missing parts from reference TRBV5-6 and TRBJ2-2): DAGVTQSPTHLIKTRGQQVTLRCSPKSGHDTVSWYQQALGQGPQFIFQYYEEEERQRGNFPDRFSGHQFPNYSSELNVNALLLGDSALYLCASSLPGQTTGELFFGEGSRLTVL.

This chain's CDR3 is CASSPLPKAQFF. The CDR3 coding sequence is TGTGCCAGCAGCCCCCTTCCGAAGGCGCAGTTCTTC. The V and J genes are TRBV7-9 and TRBJ2-1; D is unresolved. V lost 5 bases and J 12 bases, leaving 14 bases between the germline ends. The CDR3 has 12 amino acids. CDR1 is SEHNR, CDR2 FQNEAQ, per germline (reference sequence). Supplemented by reference TRBV7-9 and TRBJ2-1, the full variable domain reads DTGVSQNPRHKITKRGQNVTFRCDPISEHNRLYWYRQTLGQGPEFLTYFQNEAQLEKSRLLSDRFSAERPKGSFSTLEIQRTEQGDSAMYLCASSPLPKAQFFGPGTRLTVL.

The chain uses TRBV3-1 (or the pseudogene TRBV3-2) and TRBJ1-1; weak D call: TRBD1 (6 bases). V lost 1 base and J 3 bases, leaving 9 bases between the germline ends. Germline lookup yields CDR1 LGHDT and CDR2 YNNKEL (reference sequence). The CDR3 length is 14 residues. Written as DNA, the CDR3 is TGTGCCAGCAGCCAAGGGGCAGGGGACACTGAAGCTTTCTTT. It yields the protein CASSQGAGDTEAFF.

This chain joins TRBV27 and TRBJ1-1; D call uncertain. CDR3 length: 19 amino acids. V was shortened by 5 bases and J by 6 bases, with 31 bases between the two germline ends. Germline loops: CDR1 MNHEY, CDR2 SMNVEV (reference sequence). The CDR3, as DNA: TGTGCCAGCAGTCAGAAACCCGTCCGGACCCTTATAAAAGCTCCTGAAGCTTTCTTT. Residues: CASSQKPVRTLIKAPEAFF.

This clone came up once. DNA for the CDR3: TGTGCCAGTAGTATAGGACTTGGGGGTTATAGCAATCAGCCCCAGCATTTT. Amino acid sequence: CASSIGLGGYSNQPQHF. The rearrangement links TRBV19 to TRBJ1-5; a weak D match, TRBD1 (5 bases). Trimming stripped 1 base from V and 0 bases from J, with 13 bases between. The CDR3 sequence is 17 residues long. Germline V gene data show CDR1 as LNHDA and CDR2 as SQIVND (reference sequence).

The rearrangement links TRBV19 to TRBJ1-2; D remains unclear. This CDR3 comprises 14 residues. V lost 4 bases and J lost 2, with 11 bases in between. Germline values: CDR1 LNHDA, CDR2 SQIVND (reference sequence). The CDR3 DNA is TGTGCCAGTAGTACTCGGTCTTCCAACTATGGCTACACCTTC. It translates to CASSTRSSNYGYTF.

The rearrangement links TRBV9 to TRBJ2-7, with D tentatively TRBD1 (8 bases). This CDR3 is 14 amino acids long. Germline lookup yields CDR1 SGDLS and CDR2 YYNGEE. Trimming pared 5 bases from V and 2 bases from J, leaving 14 bases between. The CDR3 loop reads CASSRGDRPYEQYF. The CDR3 nucleotides are TGTGCCAGCAGTCGGGGGGACAGGCCCTACGAGCAGTACTTC. Looking up the rest from reference TRBV9 and TRBJ2-7 gives the full variable domain: DSGVTQTPKHLITATGQRVTLRCSPRSGDLSVYWYQQSLDQGLQFLIQYYNGEERAKGNILERFSAQQFPDLHSELNLSSLELGDSALYFCASSRGDRPYEQYFGPGTRLTVT.

The chain's CDR3 is CASSLEAGGRGSTDTQYF. The CDR3 DNA is TGCGCCAGCAGCTTGGAAGCGGGGGGGCGCGGGAGCACAGATACGCAGTATTTT. The chain is built from TRBV5-1 and TRBJ2-3; TRBD2 matches 10 bases. The junction had 7 bases not matched to a gene; V was cut back by 0 bases and J by 0 bases. This CDR3 spans 18 amino acids. CDR1 and CDR2 (germline): SGHRS, YFSETQ.

This clone was recorded once. The genes are TRBV11-1 and TRBJ1-2; TRBD1 agrees at 8 bases. CDR1 is SGHAT and CDR2 is FQDESV in the germline V gene (reference sequence). CDR3 length: 12 residues. After removal of 5 bases from V and 5 bases from J, the junction contained 1 base not matched to a gene. The CDR3 loop is CASSRQGYGYTF. In DNA form, the CDR3 reads TGTGCCAGCAGCCGACAGGGGTATGGCTACACCTTC. The whole variable domain, remainder taken from reference TRBV11-1 and TRBJ1-2, is EAEVAQSPRYKITEKSQAVAFWCDPISGHATLYWYRQILGQGPELLVQFQDESVVDDSQLPKDRFSAERLKGVDSTLKIQPAELGDSAMYLCASSRQGYGYTFGSGTRLTVV.

The chain has TRBV12-3 or TRBV12-4 and TRBJ1-2; D may be TRBD1 (6 bases). The CDR3 is made up of 12 amino acids. Trimming took 6 bases from V and 8 from J, leaving 13 bases between them. CDR3 protein: CASSLGTPGYTF. The CDR3 DNA reads as TGTGCCAGCAGCCTCGGGACACCCGGCTACACCTTC.

The J gene is TRBJ2-7, the V gene TRBV30, with D possibly being TRBD2 (6 bases). The V and J ends lost 7 bases and 4 bases respectively, with 20 bases between them. The CDR3 runs to 14 residues. The germline V gene has CDR1 GTSNPN and CDR2 SVGIG (reference sequence). The CDR3 reads CAFSGGTKRYEQYF. CDR3 nucleotide sequence: TGTGCCTTCTCCGGAGGGACCAAACGATACGAGCAGTACTTC.

The rearrangement links TRBV3-1 (or the pseudogene TRBV3-2) to TRBJ2-1; 8 bases are a match to TRBD2. This CDR3 is built from 15 residues. J gave up 0 bases and V 2 bases, and 0 bases lay outside the gene matches. Germline CDR1 reads LGHDT; CDR2 reads YNNKEL (reference sequence). The CDR3 reads CASSQTSGSYNEQFF. DNA for the CDR3: TGTGCCAGCAGCCAAACTAGCGGCTCCTACAATGAGCAGTTCTTC.

The chain carries TRBV5-4 and TRBJ2-1, with 9 bases that match TRBD1. Trimming took 2 bases from V and 7 from J; bases not matched to a gene: 10. Germline V gene data show CDR1 as SGHNT and CDR2 as YYREEE (reference sequence). The length of the CDR3 is 16 residues. The CDR3 sequence is CASSFPGTGRGNEQFF. CDR3 nucleotides: TGTGCCAGCAGCTTCCCCGGGACAGGGAGGGGAAATGAGCAGTTCTTC.

The chain recombines TRBV30 with TRBJ1-1; 7 nucleotides agree with TRBD1. Trimming cost V 3 bases and J 3 bases; bases outside gene matches: 16. Germline loops: CDR1 GTSNPN, CDR2 SVGIG (reference sequence). The length of the CDR3 is 17 residues. The CDR3 is CAWSARDRGPRDTEAFF. CDR3 nucleotides: TGTGCCTGGAGCGCCCGGGACAGAGGCCCCCGGGACACTGAAGCTTTCTTT.

V is TRBV2 and J is TRBJ1-3; the D gene is possibly TRBD1 (5 bases). The CDR3 totals 14 residues. CDR1 is SNHLY and CDR2 is FYNNEI in the germline V gene. Trimming shortened V by 3 bases and J by 5 bases, and 11 bases separated the two germline ends. The CDR3 loop reads CASSDGAGRNTIYF. DNA of the CDR3: TGTGCCAGCAGTGACGGGGCCGGCCGAAACACCATATATTTT. Together with reference TRBV2 and TRBJ1-3, the CDR3 gives the full variable domain: EPEVTQTPSHQVTQMGQEVILRCVPISNHLYFYWYRQILGQKVEFLVSFYNNEISEKSEIFDDQFSVERPDGSNFTLKIRSTKLEDSAMYFCASSDGAGRNTIYFGEGSWLTVV.